The 5 T cell receptor beta chains given below trace back to one sample, sequenced in a study of blood T cells in healthy people across ages. Sample-barcoded 5' priming and a J-beta primer mix drove a second PCR of 7 to 11 cycles. MiXCR was run by TCRdb on the 5' RACE reads, yielding one entry per CDR3 protein. The sample lists 700,000 to 1,000,000 distinct CDR3 sequences; around 43% were seen once. Sequencing used blood. Receptor source: a man aged 55 to 70 in good health.

This clonotype was observed a handful of times. This chain uses TRBV20-1 with TRBJ1-2, with 8 bases identical to TRBD1. CDR1 and CDR2 (germline): DFQATT, SNEGSKA (reference sequence). V dropped 4 bases and J dropped 3; count of bases not matched to a gene: 4. This CDR3 is 13 amino acids long. Written as DNA, the CDR3 is TGCAGTGCTACAGGGGGCATGGACTATGGCTACACCTTC. Residues: CSATGGMDYGYTF.

J is TRBJ2-7 and V is TRBV28, with D perhaps matching TRBD2 (5 bases). This CDR3 is 13 amino acids long. V lost 7 bases and J 8 bases, leaving 18 bases between the germline ends. CDR1 and CDR2 (germline): MDHEN, SYDVKM. CDR3: CASNSPLDWKQYF. CDR3 DNA sequence: TGTGCCAGCAACTCCCCCCTGGACTGGAAGCAGTACTTC.

The V and J genes are TRBV5-1 and TRBJ2-1, with TRBD2 matching 11 bases. Trimming removed 9 bases from V and 5 bases from J; junction bases left unmatched: 7. The germline CDR1 and CDR2 sequences are SGHRS and YFSETQ. The CDR3 covers 14 residues. The CDR3 loop is CATARLAGNNEQFF. CDR3 nucleotides: TGCGCCACCGCCCGACTAGCGGGAAACAATGAGCAGTTCTTC.

V and J are TRBV7-2 and TRBJ1-2; tentatively, D is TRBD1 (6 bases). Trimming took 8 bases from V and 4 from J, leaving 14 bases between them. The CDR3 runs 13 residues. The germline gives CDR1 SGHTA, CDR2 FQGNSA. The CDR3 loop is CASRGGAPYGYTF. Here the CDR3 DNA reads TGTGCCAGCCGGGGGGGGGCCCCCTATGGCTACACCTTC.

This clonotype was observed once. The chain couples TRBV7-2 to TRBJ2-7, with D possibly matching TRBD1 (6 bases). Between the trimmed V and J ends, which lost 0 bases and 5 bases, there was a span of 8 bases. The CDR3 loop spans 13 amino acids. CDR1 and CDR2 (germline): SGHTA, FQGNSA. The CDR3 loop is CASSLATGDEQYF. CDR3 bases: TGTGCCAGCAGCTTAGCGACAGGCGACGAGCAGTACTTC.